The 20 T cell receptor beta chains presented below share a single source sample, sequenced in a study of T cells in Graves' hyperthyroidism and ophthalmopathy. RNA transcripts served as the template for amplifying TCR beta CDR3 regions. An initial round of RT-PCR targeting the TCR CDR3 relied on the HTBI primer set. TCRdb re-called the multiplex PCR reads with MiXCR, one entry per CDR3 protein. The sample holds about 400,000 distinct CDR3 sequences, approximately 14% seen once. The material sequenced was blood. The source is a woman aged 18-29 years with Graves' hyperthyroidism that later progressed to Graves' ophthalmopathy.

This clonotype has a handful of counts. This sequence joins TRBV4-1 and TRBJ2-7; 7 nucleotides align to TRBD1. There are 15 residues in the CDR3. V shed 1 base, J shed 3 bases, and the junction held 6 bases outside the gene matches. CDR1 MGHRA and CDR2 YSYEKL come from the germline V gene. Here the CDR3 reads CASSQAGQAIYEQYF. As DNA, the CDR3 is TGCGCCAGCAGCCAAGCCGGACAGGCTATCTACGAGCAGTACTTC.

The J gene is TRBJ1-4, the V gene TRBV28; D perhaps matches TRBD1 (6 bases). Germline V lookup: CDR1 MDHEN, CDR2 SYDVKM. The CDR3 consists of 14 residues. Trimming stripped 6 bases from V and 7 bases from J, with 15 bases between. CDR3 in DNA: TGTGCCAGCAGATCACAGGGTGGAGGTGAAAAACTGTTTTTT. Translating gives CASRSQGGGEKLFF.

This chain uses TRBV6-4 with TRBJ2-7; D may correspond to TRBD1 or TRBD2 (5 bases each). The CDR3 loop spans 13 amino acids. Germline lookup yields CDR1 MRHNA and CDR2 SNTAGT. V was clipped by 2 bases and J by 6 bases, with 11 bases between them. The CDR3 here is CASSDNRDLEQYF. CDR3 nucleotides: TGTGCCAGCAGTGACAACCGGGACCTCGAGCAGTACTTC.

The genes are TRBV24-1 and TRBJ2-2, with no clear D. Deletions cut 5 bases from V and 5 bases from J, with 8 bases between. This CDR3 contains 13 residues. CDR1 is KGHDR and CDR2 is SFDVKD in the germline V gene. In DNA form, the CDR3 reads TGTGCCACCAGTGCTCCCCAGACCGGGGAGCTGTTTTTT. Translated: CATSAPQTGELFF.

Ten or more counts support this clonotype. The chain uses TRBV2 and TRBJ1-1, with D unclear. The germline gives CDR1 SNHLY, CDR2 FYNNEI. The CDR3 is 13 residues long. The germline V and J ends were trimmed by 3 bases and 2 bases, with 7 bases remaining between them. The CDR3 here is CASSEWVNTEAFF. In nucleotides, the CDR3 is TGTGCCAGCAGTGAGTGGGTCAACACTGAAGCTTTCTTT.

This chain connects TRBV7-8 to TRBJ2-2; TRBD1 matches at 10 bases. The CDR3 has 19 residues. J gave up 0 bases and V 0 bases, and 7 bases lay outside the gene matches. Germline CDR1 reads SGHVS; CDR2 reads FQNEAQ. This CDR3 reads CASSLAGGTGASNTGELFF. The CDR3, as DNA: TGTGCCAGCAGCTTAGCAGGGGGGACAGGGGCGTCGAACACCGGGGAGCTGTTTTTT. Together with reference TRBV7-8 and TRBJ2-2, the CDR3 gives the full variable domain: GAGVSQSPRYKVAKRGQDVALRCDPISGHVSLFWYQQALGQGPEFLTYFQNEAQLDKSGLPSDRFFAERPEGSVSTLKIQRTQQEDSAVYLCASSLAGGTGASNTGELFFGEGSRLTVL.

This clonotype was picked up many times. V and J are TRBV5-1 and TRBJ2-1; weak D call: TRBD2 (6 bases). The CDR3 runs to 15 residues. The V end was cut by 0 bases, the J end by 6 bases, with 13 bases between. Germline CDR1 SGHRS, CDR2 YFSETQ. CDR3 in amino acids: CASSLVPGVFNEQFF. For the CDR3, the DNA is TGCGCCAGCAGCTTGGTGCCGGGAGTATTCAATGAGCAGTTCTTC.

As concerns this clonotype: A much bigger clone sits one base away, suggesting this may be a read error. The chain is built from TRBV18 and TRBJ1-1, with D perhaps TRBD1 (6 bases). This CDR3 spans 14 amino acids. Germline CDR1 and CDR2: KGHSH and LQKENI. The DNA for the CDR3 is TGTGTCAGCTCACCAACGGACAGTAACACTGAAGCTTTCTTT. This gives the protein CVSSPTDSNTEAFF.

V and J are TRBV25-1 and TRBJ2-2; D possibly corresponds to TRBD1 (5 bases). Trimming took 10 bases from V and 5 from J, leaving 23 bases between them. Germline V gene lookup returns CDR1 MGHDK and CDR2 SYGVNS. The CDR3 covers 16 residues. CDR3 sequence: CATHPSSPPGTGELFF. The DNA for the CDR3 is TGTGCCACCCACCCTTCCAGTCCTCCAGGGACCGGGGAGCTGTTTTTT.

This clonotype was seen ten or more times. The chain carries TRBV3-1 and TRBJ1-6, with D possibly TRBD1 on 5 matching bases. The CDR3 length is 15 residues. The germline V and J ends were trimmed by 4 bases and 7 bases, with 14 bases remaining between them. CDR1 is LGHDT and CDR2 is YNNKEL in the germline V gene (reference sequence). The CDR3 sequence: CASSRIGTRNSPLHF. Written as DNA, the CDR3 is TGTGCCAGCAGCCGCATAGGGACGAGGAATTCACCCCTCCACTTT.

This clonotype was recorded a few times. The chain employs TRBV6-2 or TRBV6-3 and TRBJ2-5; no reliable D call. The CDR3 is 16 amino acids. CDR1 is MNHEY, CDR2 SVGEGT, per germline. Trimming shortened V by 8 bases and J by 1 base, and 20 bases separated the two germline ends. In nucleotides, the CDR3 is TGTGCCAGCCGCCGGTCCTCCCTCGTCCCCCAAGAGACCCAGTACTTC. It encodes CASRRSSLVPQETQYF.

Judged by abundance, this clonotype is medium-sized (0.01 to 0.1%). The V and J genes are TRBV20-1 and TRBJ2-1; D might be TRBD2 (6 bases). The CDR3 totals 17 residues. Germline values: CDR1 DFQATT, CDR2 SNEGSKA (reference sequence). The V gene lost 0 bases and the J gene lost 0 bases, with 15 bases spanning the gap. Here the CDR3 reads CSARDGPASVSYNEQFF. The CDR3 DNA is TGCAGTGCTAGAGACGGACCGGCTAGCGTCTCCTACAATGAGCAGTTCTTC.

Concerning this clonotype itself: A read error may explain this, as a much larger clone is one base away. V usage is TRBV28 and J usage is TRBJ2-2; D is unclear. The CDR3 consists of 15 residues. Between the trimmed V and J ends, which lost 4 bases and 0 bases, there was a span of 9 bases. The V gene's germline CDR1 is MDHEN and CDR2 SYDVKM. The CDR3 reads CASSSTLPNTGELFF. The CDR3 DNA reads TGTGCCAGCAGTTCGACTCTACCGAACACCGGGGAGCTGTTTTTT.

The V and J genes are TRBV9 and TRBJ2-7; possible D gene TRBD1, 6 bases. Germline CDR1 SGDLS, CDR2 YYNGEE. The V end lost 4 bases, the J end lost 7 bases, and 21 bases lay between the germline ends. The CDR3 totals 15 residues. CDR3 sequence (DNA): TGTGCCAGCAGCCCACGGGACACTCAGTACGTGGAGCAGTACTTC. Protein sequence: CASSPRDTQYVEQYF.

The genes are TRBV4-1 and TRBJ2-5; possible D gene TRBD2, 5 bases. Germline V lookup: CDR1 MGHRA, CDR2 YSYEKL. The germline V and J ends were trimmed by 5 bases and 2 bases, with 12 bases remaining between them. This CDR3 contains 14 residues. CDR3: CASSAIGVQETQYF. CDR3 nucleotide sequence: TGCGCCAGCAGCGCGATCGGGGTACAAGAGACCCAGTACTTC.

The V call is TRBV19, the J call TRBJ2-1, with 7 bases identical to TRBD2. Germline loops: CDR1 LNHDA, CDR2 SQIVND (reference sequence). After removal of 5 bases from V and 2 bases from J, the junction contained 3 bases not matched to a gene. This CDR3 is 14 amino acids long. CDR3 DNA: TGTGCCAGTAGTGCTAGCGGAACCTACAATGAGCAGTTCTTC. This encodes CASSASGTYNEQFF.

This chain uses TRBV20-1 with TRBJ1-5; 8 bases align to TRBD1. Germline trimming cut 2 bases from V and 5 bases from J; bases unmatched to any gene: 8. Germline CDR1 reads DFQATT; CDR2 reads SNEGSKA (reference sequence). CDR3 length: 15 amino acids. The CDR3 DNA is TGCAGTGCTAGACTAATGGACAGGGACCATCAGCCCCAGCATTTT. Translating it yields CSARLMDRDHQPQHF.

The chain employs TRBV15 and TRBJ2-7; TRBD2 matches at 7 bases. J was trimmed by 5 bases and V by 0 bases; bases with no gene match: 1. The V gene's germline CDR1 is LNHNV and CDR2 YYDKDF (reference sequence). The CDR3 extends over 13 amino acids. The CDR3 region is CATSRDRGDEQYF. The CDR3 DNA reads as TGTGCCACCAGCAGAGATCGGGGGGACGAGCAGTACTTC.

Worth noting for this clonotype: Germline and junction disagree at one end, which may indicate a read error. The chain has TRBV28 and TRBJ1-3, with D unclear. The CDR3 extends over 17 amino acids. The germline V gene encodes CDR1 MDHEN and CDR2 SYDVKM. The CDR3 loop is CASSPLPTAFSGNTVYF. The CDR3 DNA sequence: TGTGCCAGCAGTCCTCTACCGACGGCCTTCTCTGGAAACACCGTATATTTT.

The chain joins TRBV14 to TRBJ2-1; D is possibly TRBD1 or TRBD2 (5 bases each). Between the trimmed V and J ends, which lost 1 base and 6 bases, there was a span of 19 bases. From germline, CDR1 is SGHDN and CDR2 FVKESK. The CDR3 consists of 17 residues. The CDR3 coding sequence is TGTGCCAGCAGCCAAGGAGGGGCCATTCTAAGGGCCAATGAGCAGTTCTTC. Its translation is CASSQGGAILRANEQFF. The whole variable domain, remainder taken from reference TRBV14 and TRBJ2-1, is EAGVTQFPSHSVIEKGQTVTLRCDPISGHDNLYWYRRVMGKEIKFLLHFVKESKQDESGMPNNRFLAERTGGTYSTLKVQPAELEDSGVYFCASSQGGAILRANEQFFGPGTRLTVL.